This T cell receptor (beta chain) was identified in a study of glioma-infiltrating T cells. TCR alpha and beta CDR3 regions were amplified from RNA using iRepertoire nested multiplex PCR. For one-step reverse transcription and amplification, 100-400 ng of tissue mRNA or PBMC total RNA was used. One entry per CDR3 protein results from TCRdb running MiXCR on the multiplex PCR reads. The sample shows some 99,000 distinct CDR3 sequences, around a quarter of them seen only once. CDR3 length: 13 amino acids. Germline assignment: CDR1 MRHNA and CDR2 SNTAGT. The germline V and J ends were trimmed by 3 bases and 6 bases, with 9 bases remaining between them. This clonotype was counted ten times or more. Its antigen remains unidentified. General study findings and limits: CDR3 overlap between tissue and blood was very small. Non-neoplastic patients had below-expected tissue-blood divergence, while all gliomas exceeded expectation.

The clonotype originates from a human donor with low-grade glioma or glioblastoma, undergoing nonglioma brain surgery, or in good health (not recorded which). Sample: glioma tissue, nonneoplastic brain tissue, or PBMCs (not recorded which). The chain recombines TRBV6-4 with TRBJ1-5; D not resolved. The CDR3, as DNA: TGTGCCAGCAGTGAAATAGGAGGTCAGCCCCAGCATTTT. This codes for CASSEIGGQPQHF.